The T cell receptor beta chain described here comes from a study of blood T cell repertoires in COVID-19. Data came from immunoSEQ multiplex PCR; TCRdb stores just in-frame clones and leaves some out. The sample includes more than 300,000 clones, over 85% of them seen just once. CDR1 MGHDK and CDR2 SYGVNS come from the germline V gene. The germline V and J ends were trimmed by 6 bases and 0 bases, with 9 bases remaining between them. The CDR3 runs 14 residues. In this sample, this clone turned up a few times. The chain joins TRBV25-1 to TRBJ1-5; a possible D gene is TRBD1 (6 bases). The receptor was isolated from a woman between 25 and 40 years old who had recovered from COVID-19. The sample was PBMCs or T cells enriched from blood (not recorded which). CDR3 region: CASSDRYSNQPQHF. As DNA, the CDR3 is TGTGCCAGCAGCGACAGGTATAGCAATCAGCCCCAGCATTTT.